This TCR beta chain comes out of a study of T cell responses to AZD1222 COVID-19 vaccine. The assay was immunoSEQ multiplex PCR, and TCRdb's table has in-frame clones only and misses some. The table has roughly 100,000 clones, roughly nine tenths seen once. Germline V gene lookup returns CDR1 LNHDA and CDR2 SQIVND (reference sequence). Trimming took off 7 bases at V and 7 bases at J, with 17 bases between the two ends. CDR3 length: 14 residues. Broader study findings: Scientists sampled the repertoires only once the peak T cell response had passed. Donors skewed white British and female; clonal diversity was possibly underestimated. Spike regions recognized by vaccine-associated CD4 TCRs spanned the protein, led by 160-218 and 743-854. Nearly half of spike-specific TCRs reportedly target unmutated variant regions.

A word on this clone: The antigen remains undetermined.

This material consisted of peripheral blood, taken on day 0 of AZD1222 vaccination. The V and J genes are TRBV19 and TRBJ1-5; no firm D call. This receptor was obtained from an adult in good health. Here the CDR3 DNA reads TGTGCCAGTAAACCCTTGGACCTACGGCAGCCCCAGCATTTT. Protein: CASKPLDLRQPQHF.